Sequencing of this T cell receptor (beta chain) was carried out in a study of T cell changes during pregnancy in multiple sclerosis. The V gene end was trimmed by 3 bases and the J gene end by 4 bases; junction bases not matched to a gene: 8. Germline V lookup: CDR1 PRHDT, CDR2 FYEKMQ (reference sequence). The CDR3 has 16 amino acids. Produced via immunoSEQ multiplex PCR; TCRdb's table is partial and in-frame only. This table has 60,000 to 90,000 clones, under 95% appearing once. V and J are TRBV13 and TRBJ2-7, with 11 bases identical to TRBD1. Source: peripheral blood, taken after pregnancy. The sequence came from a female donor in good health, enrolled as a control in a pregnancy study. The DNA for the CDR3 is TGTGCCAGCAGCTTCGCTGACCGGGACAGGGGGTACGAGCAGTACTTC. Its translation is CASSFADRDRGYEQYF.